Listed below are T cell receptor beta chains from one sample, sequenced in a study of blood T cell repertoires in COVID-19. Here immunoSEQ multiplex PCR was the method, and the copy in TCRdb shows in-frame clones only, minus some. The data contain 70,000 or so clones, approximately 90% of them singletons. Sequencing used peripheral blood. Source of these receptors: an elderly woman with active COVID-19. Each CDR3 is given with its conserved first and last residue. A D gene is named only where the DNA matches it firmly. For some rows the clone size is stated as once, few or many, or as a class when expanded; others skip it.

j_call v_call clone_size d_call cdr3_aa cdr3_nt
TRBJ2-7 TRBV12-3/TRBV12-4 once - CASRHAGGYEQYF TGTGCCAGCAGGCACGCGGGCGGATACGAGCAGTACTTC
TRBJ2-1 TRBV11-1 - TRBD2 CASSLRTGGYNEQFF TGTGCCAGCAGCTTAAGGACGGGAGGGTACAATGAGCAGTTCTTC
TRBJ2-3 TRBV9 - TRBD2 CASSLRSASGITQYF TGTGCCAGCAGCTTGAGATCGGCTAGCGGAATTACGCAGTATTTT
TRBJ2-3 TRBV4-3 - TRBD2 CASSQDEAGEIPGTDTQYF TGCGCCAGCAGCCAAGATGAGGCGGGAGAGATCCCCGGGACAGATACGCAGTATTTT
TRBJ2-4 TRBV7-9 - - CASSSRGEAKNIQYF TGTGCCAGCAGCTCCAGGGGGGAGGCCAAAAACATTCAGTACTTC
TRBJ1-1 TRBV7-2 - - CASSFAPRVMNTEAFF TGTGCCAGCAGCTTTGCCCCCAGGGTAATGAACACTGAAGCTTTCTTT
TRBJ2-7 TRBV7-8 - - CASSLLGDEQYF TGTGCCAGCAGCCTACTAGGAGATGAGCAGTACTTC
TRBJ2-1 TRBV5-1 - TRBD1 CASSFAGGQFF TGCGCCAGCAGCTTCGCAGGGGGGCAGTTCTTC
TRBJ2-1 TRBV7-3 - TRBD2 CASSLTSGSVGNEQFF TGTGCCAGCAGCTTGACTAGCGGGAGTGTAGGTAATGAGCAGTTCTTC
TRBJ2-7 TRBV7-9 few TRBD2 CASSSSGTSGNTQYF TGTGCCAGCAGCTCTTCCGGGACTAGCGGGAACACGCAGTACTTC
TRBJ2-1 TRBV5-1 - TRBD2 CASSLALGLAGAGNEQFF TGCGCCAGCAGCTTGGCGTTGGGACTAGCGGGAGCTGGAAATGAGCAGTTCTTC
TRBJ2-5 TRBV7-9 - TRBD2 CASSPGLAGVRYF TGTGCCAGCAGCCCAGGACTAGCGGGAGTGCGGTACTTC
TRBJ2-1 TRBV7-3 - - CASSLSPGNEQFF TGTGCCAGCAGCTTATCGCCGGGCAATGAGCAGTTCTTC
TRBJ1-2 TRBV28 - TRBD1 CASSRTGGASGYTF TGTGCCAGCAGTCGAACAGGGGGCGCAAGTGGCTACACCTTC
TRBJ2-1 TRBV27 - TRBD2 CASMLAGGENEQFF TGTGCCAGCATGTTAGCGGGAGGGGAGAATGAGCAGTTCTTC
TRBJ2-1 TRBV5-1 - - CASSLAGTFYNEQFF TGCGCCAGCAGCTTGGCGGGGACTTTCTACAATGAGCAGTTCTTC
TRBJ1-1 TRBV9 large TRBD1 CASSVEGAENTEAFF TGTGCCAGCAGCGTAGAGGGGGCGGAGAACACTGAAGCTTTCTTT
TRBJ2-5 TRBV7-8 - - CASSTGTQSQETQYF TGTGCCAGCAGCACCGGGACACAGAGCCAAGAGACCCAGTACTTC
TRBJ2-7 TRBV28 - TRBD2 CASNAGGRLYEQYF TGTGCCAGCAATGCGGGAGGCCGATTATACGAGCAGTACTTC
TRBJ1-2 TRBV2 - TRBD1 CASSEADRIIRTTGTGNGYTF TGTGCCAGCAGTGAAGCCGATCGGATTATAAGGACCACCGGGACAGGGAATGGCTACACCTTC
TRBJ2-3 TRBV5-1 - - CASSLAAASDTQYF TGCGCCAGCAGCTTGGCTGCGGCTAGCGATACGCAGTATTTT
TRBJ1-3 TRBV12-3/TRBV12-4 - - CASTSHGNTIYF TGTGCCAGCACCTCACATGGAAACACCATATATTTT
TRBJ1-5 TRBV4-3 - TRBD1 CASSQEYTGGRSQPQHF TGCGCCAGCAGCCAAGAGTACACAGGGGGGAGAAGCCAGCCCCAGCATTTT
TRBJ2-3 TRBV5-1 - - CASSLAGLPTDTQYF TGCGCCAGCAGCTTGGCCGGACTGCCAACCGATACGCAGTATTTT
TRBJ2-5 TRBV7-2 - - CASSRLGGGGETQYF TGTGCCAGCAGCCGGCTTGGGGGAGGAGGAGAGACCCAGTACTTC
TRBJ2-1 TRBV6-2/TRBV6-3 - TRBD1 CASSWTGGNEQFF TGTGCCAGCAGCTGGACAGGGGGAAATGAGCAGTTCTTC
TRBJ2-1 TRBV28 - TRBD2 CASSTAGGTDEQFF TGTGCCAGCAGTACAGCGGGAGGGACAGATGAGCAGTTCTTC
TRBJ1-4 TRBV11-3 - - CASTIQGGNEKLFF TGTGCCAGCACTATACAGGGTGGGAATGAAAAACTGTTTTTT
TRBJ2-3 TRBV27 - TRBD2 CASSPHGTSGRSSKSTDTQYF TGTGCCAGCAGTCCACACGGGACTAGCGGGAGGAGTAGTAAAAGCACAGATACGCAGTATTTT
TRBJ2-5 TRBV9 few - CASSVGQQETQYF TGTGCCAGCAGCGTCGGACAGCAAGAGACCCAGTACTTC
TRBJ2-7 TRBV7-2 - TRBD2 CASSERGNSYEQYF TGTGCCAGCAGCGAGCGGGGGAACTCCTACGAGCAGTACTTC
TRBJ2-1 TRBV19 once TRBD1 CASSLWTGDNEQFF TGTGCCAGTAGCCTTTGGACAGGGGATAATGAGCAGTTCTTC
TRBJ2-3 TRBV27 once - CASSPSYTDTQYF TGTGCCAGCAGTCCCTCCTACACAGATACGCAGTATTTT
TRBJ2-5 TRBV7-7 - TRBD1 CASSLGTGGRWVGETQYF TGTGCCAGCAGCTTAGGGACAGGGGGCCGCTGGGTGGGCGAGACCCAGTACTTC
TRBJ2-3 TRBV4-3 few TRBD2 CASSPGLLNTDTQYF TGCGCCAGCAGCCCGGGACTACTAAACACAGATACGCAGTATTTT
TRBJ2-1 TRBV27 - TRBD2 CASSLRLAGGSEQFF TGTGCCAGCAGTCTCCGACTAGCGGGAGGCAGTGAGCAGTTCTTC
TRBJ1-1 TRBV23-1 - - CASSHRSGVDKLNTEAFF TGCGCCAGCAGTCACCGATCCGGGGTTGATAAACTGAACACTGAAGCTTTCTTT
TRBJ2-1 TRBV5-4 - TRBD2 CASSLLAGPYEQFF TGTGCCAGCAGCTTGCTAGCGGGTCCGTATGAGCAGTTCTTC
TRBJ1-1 TRBV5-4 once TRBD1 CASSLIQGMNTEAFF TGTGCCAGCAGCCTAATACAGGGGATGAACACTGAAGCTTTCTTT
TRBJ2-7 TRBV30 - - CAWKRGKFYEQYF TGTGCCTGGAAGAGGGGGAAATTCTACGAGCAGTACTTC
TRBJ2-1 TRBV30 - TRBD2 CAWSSGTSGMSEQFF TGTGCCTGGAGCTCCGGGACTAGCGGGATGAGTGAGCAGTTCTTC
TRBJ2-1 TRBV3-1/TRBV3-2 - - CASSQGEGRWNEQFF TGTGCCAGCAGCCAAGGAGAGGGCCGGTGGAATGAGCAGTTCTTC
TRBJ2-1 TRBV7-2 - - CASSHERYNEQFF TGTGCCAGCAGCCACGAGCGGTACAATGAGCAGTTCTTC
TRBJ2-2 TRBV19 - - CASSIDPGSLALFF TGTGCCAGTAGTATAGATCCTGGGTCCCTAGCGCTGTTTTTT
TRBJ2-7 TRBV4-3 - TRBD1 CASSQDTGTGYEQYF TGCGCCAGCAGCCAAGATACCGGGACAGGGTACGAGCAGTACTTC
TRBJ1-2 TRBV21-1 - - CASSKVADGYTF TGTGCCAGCAGCAAAGTGGCAGATGGCTACACCTTC
TRBJ2-1 TRBV4-1 once - CASSQALWPIHEQFF TGCGCCAGCAGCCAGGCACTATGGCCAATCCATGAGCAGTTCTTC
TRBJ1-5 TRBV19 - - CASSIGGGKNQPQHF TGTGCCAGTAGTATAGGTGGCGGGAAAAATCAGCCCCAGCATTTT
TRBJ2-7 TRBV6-5 - TRBD2 CASSYTRTRMEEQYF TGTGCCAGCAGTTACACCCGGACTAGGATGGAAGAGCAGTACTTC
TRBJ2-3 TRBV7-2 once TRBD2 CASSSTSLDTDTQYF TGTGCCAGCAGCTCGACTAGCCTGGACACAGATACGCAGTATTTT
TRBJ2-5 TRBV27 - - CASRTTGLGQETQYF TGTGCCAGCAGGACTACAGGGTTGGGGCAAGAGACCCAGTACTTC
TRBJ1-2 TRBV7-9 - TRBD1 CASSSASSGSRGMDGYTF TGTGCCAGCAGCTCCGCCAGTTCGGGTTCCAGGGGGATGGACGGCTACACCTTC
TRBJ2-7 TRBV29-1 once - CSVSKDTVGEQYF TGCAGCGTTAGTAAAGACACCGTCGGCGAGCAGTACTTC
TRBJ2-7 TRBV30 once - CAWSMGLWQGYEQYF TGTGCCTGGAGTATGGGCCTCTGGCAGGGCTACGAGCAGTACTTC
TRBJ1-6 TRBV1 - - CTSSQETAVGLPPLHF TGCACCAGCAGCCAAGAAACCGCGGTCGGACTACCCCCCCTCCACTTT
TRBJ2-3 TRBV6-5 - TRBD1 CASKQGAGDTQYF TGTGCCAGCAAGCAGGGGGCGGGAGATACGCAGTATTTT
TRBJ2-4 TRBV5-4 - - CASSSQGAKNIQYF TGTGCCAGCAGCTCGCAGGGGGCCAAAAACATTCAGTACTTC
TRBJ1-1 TRBV18 - - CASSPVRSDTEAFF TGTGCCAGCTCACCAGTTCGTTCAGACACTGAAGCTTTCTTT
TRBJ2-7 TRBV5-1 - TRBD1 CASSLGQGLHEQYF TGCGCCAGCAGCTTAGGACAGGGGTTGCACGAGCAGTACTTC
TRBJ2-3 TRBV3-1/TRBV3-2 few TRBD2 CASSQAEETSRYF TGTGCCAGCAGCCAAGCGGAGGAGACTAGCCGGTATTTT